The TCR beta chain under discussion was sequenced for a study of T cell changes during pregnancy in multiple sclerosis. Produced via immunoSEQ multiplex PCR; TCRdb's table is partial and in-frame only. The sample consists of fewer than 90,000 clones, 90% to 95% of them appearing once. Germline values: CDR1 SNHLY, CDR2 FYNNEI. Trimming left V 6 bases short and J 6 bases short, with 16 bases between. The CDR3 runs 14 residues. The V call is TRBV2, the J call TRBJ2-3, with D possibly being TRBD2 (6 bases). The sequence derives from a female donor in good health, enrolled as a control in a pregnancy study. Specimen: peripheral blood, collected after pregnancy. The CDR3 protein is CASRPGLSADTQYF. The DNA for the CDR3 is TGTGCCAGCAGACCGGGACTTTCGGCGGATACGCAGTATTTT.